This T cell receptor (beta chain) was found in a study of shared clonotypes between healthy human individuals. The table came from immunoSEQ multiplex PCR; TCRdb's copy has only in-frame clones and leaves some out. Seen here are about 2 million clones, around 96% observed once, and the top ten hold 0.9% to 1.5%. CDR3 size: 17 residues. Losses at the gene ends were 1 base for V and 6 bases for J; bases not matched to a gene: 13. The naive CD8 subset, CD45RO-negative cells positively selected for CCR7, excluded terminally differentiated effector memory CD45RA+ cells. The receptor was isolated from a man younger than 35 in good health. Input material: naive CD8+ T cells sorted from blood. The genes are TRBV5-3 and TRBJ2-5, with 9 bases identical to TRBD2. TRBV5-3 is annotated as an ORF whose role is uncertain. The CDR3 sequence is CARSLKTGSGGVKTQYF. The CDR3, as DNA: TGTGCCAGAAGCTTGAAGACGGGTAGCGGGGGTGTCAAGACCCAGTACTTC.